A selection of T cell receptor beta chains follows, all from one sample in a study of blood T cell repertoires in COVID-19. Libraries were prepared by immunoSEQ multiplex PCR; TCRdb keeps only in-frame clonotypes and omits some of them. Of under 550,000 clones listed, roughly 89% were seen once; the top ten hold 0.7% to 0.85%. Material for sequencing was peripheral blood. The source is a man aged 18 to 29 with COVID-19, enrolled during active disease. Each CDR3 is given with its conserved first and last residue. The D gene is left open where the match is weak. Only part of the rows carry a size: once, few, many, or a class if the clone is expanded.

>TRBV15|TRBD1|TRBJ2-1|NA
CATSRGTGRNEQFF
TGTGCCACCAGCCGTGGGACAGGGCGGAATGAGCAGTTCTTC
>TRBV11-3|NA|TRBJ2-1|NA
CASSSGDIEQFF
TGTGCCAGCAGCTCGGGGGATATCGAGCAGTTCTTC
>TRBV28|TRBD2|TRBJ2-7|once
CASSPGTSGSHEQYF
TGTGCCAGCAGCCCAGGGACTAGCGGGAGCCACGAGCAGTACTTC
>TRBV19|NA|TRBJ2-5|NA
CASSIGPSQETQYF
TGTGCCAGTAGTATAGGTCCGTCCCAAGAGACCCAGTACTTC
>TRBV7-9|TRBD1|TRBJ1-2|once
CASSPRGQGNYGYTF
TGTGCCAGCAGTCCCCGTGGACAGGGGAACTATGGCTACACCTTC
>TRBV5-6|NA|TRBJ2-5|NA
CASSGGLYETQYF
TGTGCCAGCAGCGGGGGGTTGTACGAGACCCAGTACTTC
>TRBV7-9|NA|TRBJ2-5|NA
CASSPHARAGETQYF
TGTGCCAGCAGCCCTCACGCTCGGGCGGGGGAGACCCAGTACTTC
>TRBV19|TRBD2|TRBJ2-3|NA
CASRSTSGTDTQYF
TGTGCCTCTAGGTCGACTAGCGGTACAGATACGCAGTATTTT
>TRBV5-4|TRBD2|TRBJ2-7|NA
CASSPTTGTSGRARSEQYF
TGTGCCAGCAGCCCTACGACCGGGACTAGCGGGAGGGCCAGGTCCGAGCAGTACTTC
>TRBV5-1|TRBD2|TRBJ2-3|NA
CASSSGTSSSTDTQYF
TGCGCCAGCAGCTCCGGGACTAGCAGTAGCACAGATACGCAGTATTTT
>TRBV11-1|TRBD1|TRBJ2-7|NA
CASSPGTGAYEQYF
TGTGCCAGCAGCCCCGGGACAGGGGCATACGAGCAGTACTTC
>TRBV18|TRBD1|TRBJ1-6|once
CASSHGTGRNSPLHF
TGTGCCAGCTCACACGGGACAGGGAGGAATTCACCCCTCCACTTT
>TRBV19|NA|TRBJ2-7|NA
CASSINGRSYEQYF
TGTGCCAGTAGTATAAACGGGAGATCCTACGAGCAGTACTTC
>TRBV5-1|NA|TRBJ2-7|NA
CASKYATGTYEQYF
TGCGCCAGCAAGTACGCGACAGGCACCTACGAGCAGTACTTC
>TRBV5-1|NA|TRBJ2-5|NA
CASSLVVGETQYF
TGCGCCAGCAGCTTGGTTGTGGGCGAGACCCAGTACTTC
>TRBV7-2|NA|TRBJ1-6|NA
CASSLDTGYPSPLHF
TGTGCCAGCAGCTTAGATACAGGGTATCCTTCACCCCTCCACTTT
>TRBV12-3/TRBV12-4|NA|TRBJ1-1|NA
CASSLHKNTEAFF
TGTGCCAGCAGTTTACACAAGAACACTGAAGCTTTCTTT
>TRBV19|TRBD2|TRBJ2-1|NA
CASSPASGGPIYNEQFF
TGTGCCAGTAGCCCTGCTAGCGGGGGACCCATCTACAATGAGCAGTTCTTC
>TRBV12-5|NA|TRBJ2-5|NA
CASGLVPRAGRPKETQYF
TGTGCTAGTGGTTTGGTACCTCGAGCGGGTAGACCCAAAGAGACCCAGTACTTC
>TRBV2|TRBD1|TRBJ2-7|NA
CASRTGGIHEQYF
TGTGCCAGCCGGACAGGGGGTATCCACGAGCAGTACTTC
>TRBV19|NA|TRBJ1-5|NA
CAGGLVGPSYSNQPQHF
TGTGCGGGGGGTCTTGTAGGGCCCTCATATAGCAATCAGCCCCAGCATTTT
>TRBV5-4|TRBD2|TRBJ2-7|NA
CASQPGGRPYEQYF
TGTGCCTCTCAGCCCGGCGGGAGACCCTACGAGCAGTACTTC
>TRBV27|NA|TRBJ1-1|once
CASSLQGRTEAFF
TGTGCCAGCAGCTTACAGGGAAGAACTGAAGCTTTCTTT
>TRBV4-1|NA|TRBJ1-1|NA
CASSQYGGATEAFF
TGCGCCAGCAGCCAGTACGGCGGGGCCACTGAAGCTTTCTTT
>TRBV4-2|NA|TRBJ1-1|NA
CASRNGGANTEAFF
TGTGCCAGCAGGAACGGAGGGGCGAACACTGAAGCTTTCTTT
>TRBV29-1|TRBD2|TRBJ2-3|NA
CSVEIAGGTDTQYF
TGCAGCGTTGAAATAGCGGGGGGCACAGATACGCAGTATTTT
>TRBV7-8|NA|TRBJ2-7|NA
CASSERRGSSYEQYF
TGTGCCAGCAGCGAAAGACGGGGGAGCTCCTACGAGCAGTACTTC
>TRBV5-6|NA|TRBJ1-5|NA
CASSRGSGNQPQHF
TGTGCCAGCAGCAGAGGATCGGGCAATCAGCCCCAGCATTTT
>TRBV2|TRBD2|TRBJ2-4|NA
CASSEVSGGPAAKNIQYF
TGTGCCAGCAGTGAAGTTAGCGGGGGCCCCGCGGCCAAAAACATTCAGTACTTC
>TRBV30|NA|TRBJ2-1|NA
CAWSPWRGWDNEQFF
TGTGCCTGGAGCCCTTGGAGGGGTTGGGACAATGAGCAGTTCTTC
>TRBV4-1|NA|TRBJ2-1|NA
CASSPRGSAEQFF
TGCGCCAGCAGCCCCAGGGGTAGTGCTGAGCAGTTCTTC
>TRBV5-6|NA|TRBJ2-7|NA
CASSLIGDEQYF
TGTGCCAGCAGCTTGATAGGGGACGAGCAGTACTTC
>TRBV19|NA|TRBJ2-1|NA
CASSIDQPPGNNEQFF
TGTGCCAGTAGTATAGATCAGCCTCCGGGTAACAATGAGCAGTTCTTC
>TRBV10-2|NA|TRBJ2-7|NA
CASSEARGSYEQYF
TGCGCCAGCAGTGAAGCTCGGGGCTCCTACGAGCAGTACTTC
>TRBV7-9|NA|TRBJ1-2|NA
CASSLVEGEWYGYTF
TGTGCCAGCAGCTTAGTAGAAGGGGAATGGTATGGCTACACCTTC
>TRBV18|TRBD1|TRBJ2-7|NA
CASSPTPGQGANEQYF
TGTGCCAGCTCACCAACACCGGGACAGGGGGCCAACGAGCAGTACTTC
>TRBV24-1|NA|TRBJ2-5|NA
CATSDKGTGRETQYF
TGTGCCACCAGTGATAAAGGGACTGGGAGAGAGACCCAGTACTTC
>TRBV19|TRBD1|TRBJ1-1|NA
CASRTGVAEAFF
TGTGCCAGTAGGACAGGGGTTGCTGAAGCTTTCTTT
>TRBV7-6|TRBD1|TRBJ2-7|NA
CASSYGTGDEQYF
TGTGCCAGCAGCTACGGGACAGGGGACGAGCAGTACTTC
>TRBV7-2|NA|TRBJ2-2|NA
CASSPRSISGELFF
TGTGCCAGCAGCCCGCGATCTATTAGCGGGGAGCTGTTTTTT
>TRBV21-1|NA|TRBJ1-1|NA
CASRYPQAEAFF
TGTGCCAGCAGGTACCCTCAGGCTGAAGCTTTCTTT
>TRBV15|TRBD2|TRBJ2-7|few
CATSRGTSGGKDYEQYF
TGTGCCACCAGCAGAGGGACTAGCGGAGGCAAAGACTACGAGCAGTACTTC
>TRBV7-7|TRBD1|TRBJ1-5|once
CASSLPRGGFECNQPQHF
TGTGCTAGCAGCCTACCTCGAGGGGGCTTTGAGTGCAATCAGCCCCAGCATTTT